The 28 T cell receptor beta chains listed next were all sequenced from one sample in a study of T cell responses to AZD1222 COVID-19 vaccine. Using immunoSEQ multiplex PCR, the repertoire was profiled, and TCRdb retains in-frame clones only, with some absent. The sample holds about 150,000 clones, about nine tenths seen once. This material consisted of peripheral blood, taken 28 days after the second AZD1222 dose. The receptors were gathered from an adult who received the AZD1222 COVID-19 vaccine.

This clone occurred a few times. The chain employs TRBV9 and TRBJ1-2; D may be TRBD1 (5 bases). The CDR3 contains 14 residues. With 0 bases removed from V and 2 bases from J, the gap between germline ends came to 8 bases. Germline lookup yields CDR1 SGDLS and CDR2 YYNGEE. The CDR3 coding sequence is TGTGCCAGCAGCGTAGTCGGGGGGAACTATGGCTACACCTTC. The encoded protein is CASSVVGGNYGYTF.

The chain employs TRBV14 and TRBJ2-7; D is ambiguous. Germline assignment: CDR1 SGHDN and CDR2 FVKESK. The CDR3 contains 14 residues. The V and J ends lost 0 bases and 8 bases respectively, with 14 bases between them. The CDR3 coding sequence is TGTGCCAGCAGCCAAGACCTCATGTCGGCTAAGCAGTACTTC. It specifies CASSQDLMSAKQYF.

This chain uses TRBV4-2 with TRBJ1-4, with D tentatively TRBD1 (5 bases). This CDR3 is 15 amino acids long. Germline-derived CDR1 and CDR2 are LGHNA and YNFKEQ. Trimming took 0 bases from V and 8 from J, leaving 13 bases between them. Here the CDR3 reads CASSQDAGAEEKLFF. CDR3 nucleotide sequence: TGTGCCAGCAGCCAAGACGCCGGGGCGGAAGAAAAACTGTTTTTT.

V gene TRBV28 combines with J gene TRBJ1-4; D uncertain. The V end lost 2 bases, the J end lost 2 bases, and 6 bases lay between the germline ends. The length of the CDR3 is 14 residues. From germline, CDR1 is MDHEN and CDR2 SYDVKM. The CDR3 bases are TGTGCCAGCAGTTTAAGGGCGACTAATGAAAAACTGTTTTTT. This codes for CASSLRATNEKLFF. The entire variable domain, with the rest obtained from reference TRBV28 and TRBJ1-4, is as follows: DVKVTQSSRYLVKRTGEKVFLECVQDMDHENMFWYRQDPGLGLRLIYFSYDVKMKEKGDIPEGYSVSREKKERFSLILESASTNQTSMYLCASSLRATNEKLFFGSGTQLSVL.

The chain couples TRBV9 to TRBJ1-5; 7 bases are a match to TRBD1. The CDR3 has 14 amino acids. Looked up from germline, CDR1 is SGDLS and CDR2 is YYNGEE. With 3 bases clipped from V and 4 bases from J, the junction kept 4 bases outside the gene matches. DNA for the CDR3: TGTGCCAGCAGCGATGGGACAGAAAATCAGCCCCAGCATTTT. Its translation: CASSDGTENQPQHF.

This rearrangement joins TRBV6-5 to TRBJ2-5, with TRBD1 as a possible D gene (6 bases). CDR3 length: 15 amino acids. V was clipped by 10 bases and J by 2 bases, with 20 bases between them. Germline V lookup: CDR1 MNHEY, CDR2 SVGAGI. The CDR3 nucleotides read TGTGCCACAGGGGCTCGGGCCTCTTTTCAAGAGACCCAGTACTTC. It is translated as CATGARASFQETQYF.

The V call is TRBV6-5, the J call TRBJ2-7; 8 nucleotides align to TRBD1. Germline values: CDR1 MNHEY, CDR2 SVGAGI. V was clipped by 6 bases and J by 4 bases; unmatched bases: 11. This CDR3 contains 15 residues. The CDR3 DNA is TGTGCCAGCAGGAAAACTCGGGACAGGCTGTACGAGCAGTACTTC. Protein: CASRKTRDRLYEQYF.

The sample holds one count of this clone. This chain connects TRBV10-3 to TRBJ1-2; possible D gene TRBD1, 5 bases. Germline V gives CDR1 ENHRY, CDR2 SYGVKD. CDR3 size: 13 residues. The V end lost 9 bases, the J end lost 2 bases, and 13 bases lay between the germline ends. CDR3 region: CAISRDSNYGYTF. CDR3 coding DNA: TGTGCCATAAGCAGGGATTCCAACTATGGCTACACCTTC.

The chain carries TRBV27 and TRBJ1-4; the D gene is possibly TRBD1 (6 bases). Germline values: CDR1 MNHEY, CDR2 SMNVEV (reference sequence). This CDR3 spans 13 amino acids. V lost 5 bases and J lost 8, with 12 bases in between. The CDR3 sequence: CASSSNRDEKLFF. The CDR3 DNA follows: TGTGCCAGCAGTAGTAACAGGGACGAAAAACTGTTTTTT.

The CDR3 spells CASSLGTGENTEAFF. The CDR3 nucleotides read TGTGCCAGCAGCTTGGGGACAGGAGAGAACACTGAAGCTTTCTTT. The chain uses TRBV5-4 and TRBJ1-1; TRBD1 aligns across 7 bases. J was trimmed by 1 base and V by 0 bases; bases with no gene match: 3. This CDR3 has 15 amino acids. Looked up from germline, CDR1 is SGHNT and CDR2 is YYREEE (reference sequence).

The chain uses TRBV25-1 and TRBJ2-7; D remains ambiguous. Trimming shortened V by 2 bases and J by 6 bases, and 17 bases separated the two germline ends. Looked up from germline, CDR1 is MGHDK and CDR2 is SYGVNS. This CDR3 comprises 15 residues. This chain's CDR3 is CASSERAFSTGEQYF. In DNA, the CDR3 is TGTGCCAGCAGTGAACGGGCCTTTTCTACTGGCGAGCAGTACTTC.

This chain connects TRBV3-1 (or the pseudogene TRBV3-2) to TRBJ1-1; the D is unclear. There are 13 residues in the CDR3. The V end was cut by 0 bases, the J end by 5 bases, with 7 bases between. The germline V gene encodes CDR1 LGHDT and CDR2 YNNKEL (reference sequence). CDR3 residues: CASSQEPQTEAFF. For the CDR3, the DNA is TGTGCCAGCAGCCAAGAACCACAAACTGAAGCTTTCTTT.

The chain is built from TRBV27 and TRBJ2-3; a weak D match, TRBD1 (6 bases). The germline gives CDR1 MNHEY, CDR2 SMNVEV (reference sequence). The length of the CDR3 is 17 residues. Deletions cut 3 bases from V and 2 bases from J, with 18 bases between. The CDR3 nucleotides read TGTGCCAGCAGTTTCGTGCAGACCAGGGGTTACACAGATACGCAGTATTTT. Translated, it gives CASSFVQTRGYTDTQYF.

V is TRBV11-3 and J is TRBJ2-5; TRBD2 matches 8 bases. CDR1 and CDR2 (germline): SGHNT, YENEEA. The CDR3 runs to 16 residues. After removal of 5 bases from V and 5 bases from J, the junction contained 13 bases not matched to a gene. The CDR3 DNA sequence: TGTGCCAGCAGCAGGCCGGCGGGCGGGGGGCCGGAGACCCAGTACTTC. Its protein is CASSRPAGGGPETQYF.

This chain uses TRBV30 with TRBJ1-2; the D is unclear. The V and J ends lost 5 bases and 1 base respectively, with 17 bases between them. CDR3 length equals 15 residues. The V gene's germline CDR1 is GTSNPN and CDR2 SVGIG (reference sequence). The CDR3 sequence is CAWQISRDNNYGYTF. The DNA of the CDR3 is TGTGCCTGGCAAATCTCTCGGGATAATAACTATGGCTACACCTTC.

This clone appeared once. The V and J genes are TRBV4-2 and TRBJ2-7; no reliable D call. The CDR3 sequence is 15 residues long. The germline V gene encodes CDR1 LGHNA and CDR2 YNFKEQ. Trimming stripped 1 base from V and 0 bases from J, with 10 bases between. The CDR3 DNA is TGTGCCAGCAGCCAAGCCCGAACTTCCTCCTACGAGCAGTACTTC. It specifies CASSQARTSSYEQYF.

The rearrangement uses TRBV5-4 and TRBJ2-2, with D perhaps matching TRBD2 (5 bases). From germline, CDR1 is SGHNT and CDR2 YYREEE (reference sequence). The V end was cut by 4 bases, the J end by 2 bases, with 18 bases between. This CDR3 has 17 amino acids. The CDR3 bases are TGTGCCAGCAGCCATAACCGGGGTGCCACAAACACCGGGGAGCTGTTTTTT. It yields the protein CASSHNRGATNTGELFF.

This clone is a singleton in its sample. The chain recombines TRBV7-9 with TRBJ1-4, with 7 bases matching TRBD1. V shed 3 bases and J 2 bases; nucleotides not matched to a gene: 3. Germline-derived CDR1 and CDR2 are SEHNR and FQNEAQ (reference sequence). The CDR3 has 15 amino acids. CDR3 region: CASSFFRGTNEKLFF. The CDR3 DNA follows: TGTGCCAGCAGCTTTTTCAGGGGGACTAATGAAAAACTGTTTTTT.

The rearrangement uses TRBV5-4 and TRBJ2-2; either TRBD1 or TRBD2 may fit D (6 bases each). This CDR3 contains 16 residues. CDR1 is SGHNT, CDR2 YYREEE, per germline (reference sequence). V was cut by 4 bases and J by 2 bases, with 15 bases left in between. The DNA for the CDR3 is TGTGCCAGCAGCACTCAGATCGGGGGCAACACCGGGGAGCTGTTTTTT. Translation gives CASSTQIGGNTGELFF. Full variable domain (remainder filled in from reference TRBV5-4 and TRBJ2-2): ETGVTQSPTHLIKTRGQQVTLRCSSQSGHNTVSWYQQALGQGPQFIFQYYREEENGRGNFPPRFSGLQFPNYSSELNVNALELDDSALYLCASSTQIGGNTGELFFGEGSRLTVL.

V and J are TRBV5-6 and TRBJ2-5, with D possibly matching TRBD1 (5 bases). CDR3 length: 14 amino acids. The V and J ends lost 5 bases and 0 bases respectively, with 11 bases between them. The germline gives CDR1 SGHDT, CDR2 YYEEEE. The DNA of the CDR3 is TGTGCCAGCAGTTTGCCGACAGACCAAGAGACCCAGTACTTC. Its translation is CASSLPTDQETQYF.

The rearrangement links TRBV5-6 to TRBJ2-7; tentative D call: TRBD1 (6 bases). Trimming took 3 bases from V and 9 from J, leaving 13 bases between them. The V gene's germline CDR1 is SGHDT and CDR2 YYEEEE. The CDR3 length is 12 residues. CDR3 sequence (DNA): TGTGCCAGCAGCTCACACAGGGTAGGGCAGTACTTC. Protein product: CASSSHRVGQYF. The complete variable domain, with remaining parts taken from reference TRBV5-6 and TRBJ2-7, reads DAGVTQSPTHLIKTRGQQVTLRCSPKSGHDTVSWYQQALGQGPQFIFQYYEEEERQRGNFPDRFSGHQFPNYSSELNVNALLLGDSALYLCASSSHRVGQYFGPGTRLTVT.

This chain joins TRBV12-3 or TRBV12-4 and TRBJ1-3; a weak D match, TRBD1 (5 bases). Trimming stripped 5 bases from V and 0 bases from J, with 5 bases between. The CDR3 is 13 residues long. The CDR3 coding sequence is TGTGCCAGCAGTGACAGCTCTGGAAACACCATATATTTT. Protein product: CASSDSSGNTIYF.

The CDR3 bases are TGTGCCAGCAGCGCGACAGGGAACACTGAAGCTTTCTTT. Protein product: CASSATGNTEAFF. The V and J genes are TRBV12-3 or TRBV12-4 and TRBJ1-1; D is perhaps TRBD1 (6 bases). Trimming shortened V by 6 bases and J by 1 base, and 9 bases separated the two germline ends. This CDR3 has 13 amino acids.

The chain combines TRBV7-3 with TRBJ2-1; no definite D call. This CDR3 has 13 amino acids. With 3 bases removed from V and 3 bases from J, the gap between germline ends came to 6 bases. Germline V gene data show CDR1 as SGHTA and CDR2 as FQGTGA. DNA for the CDR3: TGTGCCAGCAGCTTGGAGTACTACAATGAGCAGTTCTTC. Translating it yields CASSLEYYNEQFF.

This clone was observed a single time. This chain connects TRBV12-3 or TRBV12-4 to TRBJ1-2; D is unresolved. V lost 1 base and J 6 bases, leaving 9 bases between the germline ends. The CDR3 loop spans 13 amino acids. CDR3 region: CASSLVKANGYTF. In nucleotides, the CDR3 is TGTGCCAGCAGTTTAGTAAAGGCCAATGGCTACACCTTC.

This clone showed up just once. J is TRBJ2-5 and V is TRBV10-3, with TRBD1 matching over 8 bases. This CDR3 has 13 amino acids. Per the germline V gene, CDR1 is ENHRY and CDR2 is SYGVKD. V trimming: 6 bases; J trimming: 5 bases; junction bases outside the gene matches: 5. The CDR3 region has the DNA TGTGCCATCAGGGACAGGGTAGGGGAGACCCAGTACTTC. Translation: CAIRDRVGETQYF.

To note about this clone: Given the absence of the conserved phenylalanine or tryptophan at the CDR3 end, a read error is likely. The rearrangement joins TRBV30 to TRBJ1-1; D unresolved. Germline V lookup: CDR1 GTSNPN, CDR2 SVGIG (reference sequence). The V gene lost 4 bases and the J gene lost 0 bases, with 9 bases spanning the gap. The CDR3 runs 13 residues. The CDR3 spells CAWMVRLNTEAFL. CDR3 coding DNA: TGTGCCTGGATGGTCAGGTTGAACACTGAAGCTTTCCTT.

This chain links TRBV10-3 with TRBJ1-2; D is undetermined. V lost 8 bases to trimming and J lost 2 bases, with 12 bases between them. CDR1 is ENHRY and CDR2 is SYGVKD in the germline V gene. The CDR3 is 13 residues long. CDR3 amino acids: CAILEPANYGYTF. The CDR3 bases are TGTGCCATCTTGGAGCCCGCGAACTATGGCTACACCTTC.